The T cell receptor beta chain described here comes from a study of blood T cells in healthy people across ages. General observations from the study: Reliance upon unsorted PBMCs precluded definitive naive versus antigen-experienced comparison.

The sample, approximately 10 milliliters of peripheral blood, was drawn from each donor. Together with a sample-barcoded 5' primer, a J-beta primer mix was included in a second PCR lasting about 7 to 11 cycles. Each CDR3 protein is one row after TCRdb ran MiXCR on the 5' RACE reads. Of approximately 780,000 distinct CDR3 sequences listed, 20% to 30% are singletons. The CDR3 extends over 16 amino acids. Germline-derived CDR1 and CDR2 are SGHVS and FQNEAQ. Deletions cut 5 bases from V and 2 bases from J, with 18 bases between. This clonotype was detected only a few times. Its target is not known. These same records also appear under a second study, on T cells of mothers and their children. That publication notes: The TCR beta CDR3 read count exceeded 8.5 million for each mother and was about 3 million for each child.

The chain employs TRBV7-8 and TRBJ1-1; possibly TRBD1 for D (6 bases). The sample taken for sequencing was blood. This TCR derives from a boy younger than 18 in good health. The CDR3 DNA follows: TGTGCCAGCAGCCTCGAAAGGGGGTTTGGTAACACTGAAGCTTTCTTT. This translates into CASSLERGFGNTEAFF.